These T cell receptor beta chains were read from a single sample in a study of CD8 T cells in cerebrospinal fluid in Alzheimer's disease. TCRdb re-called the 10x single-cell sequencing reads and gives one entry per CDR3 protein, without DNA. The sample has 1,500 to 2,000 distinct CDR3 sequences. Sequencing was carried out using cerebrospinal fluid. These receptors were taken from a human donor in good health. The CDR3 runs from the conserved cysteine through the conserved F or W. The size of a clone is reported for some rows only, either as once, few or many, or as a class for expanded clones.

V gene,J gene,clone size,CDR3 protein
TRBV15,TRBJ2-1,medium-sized,CATSRDPSGSYNEQFF
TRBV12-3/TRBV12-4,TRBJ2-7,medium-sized,CASRGTYEQYF
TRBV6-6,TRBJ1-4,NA,CASRDRGRDEKLFF
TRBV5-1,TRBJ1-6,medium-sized,CASSLAGVEQNSPLHF
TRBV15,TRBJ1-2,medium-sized,CATSSPQTGENGYTF
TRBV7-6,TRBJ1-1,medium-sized,CASSLGWGQGMGNTEAFF
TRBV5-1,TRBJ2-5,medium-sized,CASSLAFPDGRWGSSQETQYF
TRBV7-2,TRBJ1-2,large,CASSRRDGYTF
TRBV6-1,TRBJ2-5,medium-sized,CASSEGRSGGTQYF
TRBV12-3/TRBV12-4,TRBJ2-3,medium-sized,CASSPNLKQGADTQYF
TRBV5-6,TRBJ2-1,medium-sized,CASSLELGSAYNEQFF
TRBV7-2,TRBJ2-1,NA,CASSPNSGRPYNEQFF
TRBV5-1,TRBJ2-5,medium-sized,CASSLGGRRQETQYF
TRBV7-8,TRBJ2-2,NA,CASSPRSGVNTGELFF
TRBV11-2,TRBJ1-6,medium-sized,CASSPGLSSYNSPLHF
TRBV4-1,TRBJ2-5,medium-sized,CASSQQSGLAGETQYF
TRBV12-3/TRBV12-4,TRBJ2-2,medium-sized,CASSLGQGVIGELFF
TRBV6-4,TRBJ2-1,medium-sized,CASSALAGGSVGEQFF
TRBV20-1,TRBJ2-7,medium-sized,CSVPGQGSYEQYF
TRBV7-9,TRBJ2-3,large,CASSPAGNTDTQYF
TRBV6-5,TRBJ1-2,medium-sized,CASSPMGQISSYGYTF
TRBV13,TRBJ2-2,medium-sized,CASNGVTGELFF
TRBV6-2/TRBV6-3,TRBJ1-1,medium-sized,CASTPLGTGLMNTEAFF
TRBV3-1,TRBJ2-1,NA,CASSQVYGNEQFF
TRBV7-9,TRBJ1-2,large,CASRRGTGYGYTF
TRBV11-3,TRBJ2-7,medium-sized,CASQDRNPSYEQYF
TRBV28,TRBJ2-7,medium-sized,CASSFETGGSGEQYF
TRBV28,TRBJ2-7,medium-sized,CATVLAGAYEQYF
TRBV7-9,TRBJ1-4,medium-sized,CASSWGPGQGNEKLFF
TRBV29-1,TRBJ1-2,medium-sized,CSVIQGNGGYTF
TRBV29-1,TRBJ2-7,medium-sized,CSYRISYEQYF
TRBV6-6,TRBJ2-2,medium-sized,CASRPDGTGKSLVTGELFF
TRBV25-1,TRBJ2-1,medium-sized,CASSEGGFYNEQFF
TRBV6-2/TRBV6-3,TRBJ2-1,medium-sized,CASSPELAGVNEQFF
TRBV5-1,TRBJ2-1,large,CATRENYNEQFF
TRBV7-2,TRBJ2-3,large,CASSVQTSGFGTQYF
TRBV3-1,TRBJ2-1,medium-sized,CASSQILAGPSSYNEQFF
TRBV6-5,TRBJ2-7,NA,CASSYSWDEYEQYF
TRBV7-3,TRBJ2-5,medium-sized,CASSLTGKGETQYF
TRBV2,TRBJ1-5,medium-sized,CASRFGQGDNQPQHF
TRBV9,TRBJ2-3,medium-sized,CASSVEGPTTSTDTQYF
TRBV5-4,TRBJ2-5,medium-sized,CASNPVGNQETQYF
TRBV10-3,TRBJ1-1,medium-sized,CAISTTTGPALEAFF
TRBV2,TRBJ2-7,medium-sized,CASMPGLAGGIQYF
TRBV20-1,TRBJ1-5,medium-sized,CSAYAPDSNQPQHF
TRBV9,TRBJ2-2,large,CASSVREENTGELFF
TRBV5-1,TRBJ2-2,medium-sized,CASSLGTAEEAGELFF
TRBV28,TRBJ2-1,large,CASSFVSSGFDEQFF
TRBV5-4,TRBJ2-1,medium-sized,CASSRGVGTSGYNEQFF
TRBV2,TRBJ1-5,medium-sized,CASGQGGLLSRGNQPQHF